These 18 T cell receptor beta chains share one sample of origin, sequenced in a study of shared clonotypes between healthy human individuals. This table comes from immunoSEQ multiplex PCR, and its TCRdb copy is limited to in-frame clones, with some not included. The repertoire holds around 650,000 clones, with approximately 96% as singletons. Positively selected for CCR7, the CD45RO-negative cells used as naive CD8 cells excluded terminally differentiated effector memory CD45RA+ cells. Material: naive CD8+ T cells sorted from blood. The receptor set was obtained from a young woman in good health.

This clone was seen once. This chain joins TRBV7-7 and TRBJ2-1, with 9 bases lining up with TRBD2. The V gene end was trimmed by 2 bases and the J gene end by 10 bases; junction bases not matched to a gene: 9. CDR1 and CDR2 (germline): SSHAT, FNYEAQ (reference sequence). This CDR3 contains 15 residues. CDR3: CASSLSWREGEEQFF. Written as DNA, the CDR3 is TGTGCCAGCAGCTTATCGTGGCGGGAGGGCGAGGAGCAGTTCTTC.

The chain links TRBV4-1 to TRBJ2-7; the D gene is possibly TRBD1 (6 bases). The ends were cut back, 4 bases at V and 2 bases at J, with 12 bases in the middle. The CDR3 is 14 amino acids. The germline V gene has CDR1 MGHRA and CDR2 YSYEKL. DNA for the CDR3: TGCGCCAGCAGCCCCTTCAGGGGACCCTACGAGCAGTACTTC. Its protein is CASSPFRGPYEQYF.

The V call is TRBV6-6, the J call TRBJ1-5; no reliable D call. Trimming removed 4 bases at V and 0 bases at J, with 10 bases between. The CDR3 consists of 15 residues. Germline assignment: CDR1 MNHNY and CDR2 SVGAGI (reference sequence). The CDR3 DNA is TGTGCCAGCAGTTTCATAGGGTATAGCAATCAGCCCCAGCATTTT. This sequence encodes CASSFIGYSNQPQHF.

The chain uses TRBV7-8 and TRBJ2-7; possible D gene TRBD2, 6 bases. Deletions cut 0 bases from V and 2 bases from J, with 11 bases between. Germline CDR1 is SGHVS and CDR2 is FQNEAQ. This CDR3 is built from 15 residues. The CDR3 DNA sequence: TGTGCCAGCAGCTTAGCAGCTGGCGGGACCTACGAGCAGTACTTC. Protein: CASSLAAGGTYEQYF.

The chain is built from TRBV10-1 and TRBJ2-2; D not resolved. Germline V lookup: CDR1 WNHNN, CDR2 SYGVQD (reference sequence). V gave up 8 bases and J gave up 7 bases, with 8 bases separating them. CDR3 length: 11 residues. CDR3 in amino acids: CASYAVGELFF. The DNA of the CDR3 is TGCGCCAGCTACGCGGTCGGGGAGCTGTTTTTT.

This chain uses TRBV7-9 with TRBJ2-4; 9 bases line up with TRBD2. J gave up 9 bases and V 2 bases, and 11 bases lay outside the gene matches. This CDR3 region has 16 residues. Germline V gene data show CDR1 as SEHNR and CDR2 as FQNEAQ (reference sequence). CDR3 nucleotide sequence: TGTGCCAGCAGCTTACTGGCGGGAGGGGATCAGGGCATTCAGTACTTC. Amino acids: CASSLLAGGDQGIQYF. The entire variable domain, with the rest obtained from reference TRBV7-9 and TRBJ2-4, is as follows: DTGVSQNPRHKITKRGQNVTFRCDPISEHNRLYWYRQTLGQGPEFLTYFQNEAQLEKSRLLSDRFSAERPKGSFSTLEIQRTEQGDSAMYLCASSLLAGGDQGIQYFGAGTRLSVL.

This clone was recorded only once. The chain uses TRBV27 and TRBJ2-7; D is perhaps TRBD2 (5 bases). The germline gives CDR1 MNHEY, CDR2 SMNVEV (reference sequence). Trimming removed 9 bases from V and 0 bases from J, with 15 bases in between. The CDR3 contains 14 residues. CDR3 in DNA: TGTGCCAGTACCCTCAGCGGTAGCTCCTACGAGCAGTACTTC. It codes for CASTLSGSSYEQYF.

V and J are TRBV2 and TRBJ1-3; a weak D match, TRBD1 (5 bases). The CDR3 extends over 15 amino acids. Trimming removed 4 bases at V and 0 bases at J, with 10 bases between. Germline V gene lookup returns CDR1 SNHLY and CDR2 FYNNEI. The CDR3: CASSGPTDSGNTIYF. DNA for the CDR3: TGTGCCAGCAGTGGACCGACAGACTCTGGAAACACCATATATTTT. The full variable domain, completed using reference TRBV2 and TRBJ1-3, is EPEVTQTPSHQVTQMGQEVILRCVPISNHLYFYWYRQILGQKVEFLVSFYNNEISEKSEIFDDQFSVERPDGSNFTLKIRSTKLEDSAMYFCASSGPTDSGNTIYFGEGSWLTVV.

This chain connects TRBV9 to TRBJ2-2; 7 bases are shared with TRBD1. From germline, CDR1 is SGDLS and CDR2 YYNGEE. CDR3 length: 15 amino acids. The V and J ends lost 3 bases and 2 bases, in that order; junction bases with no gene match: 4. DNA of the CDR3: TGTGCCAGCAGCGCGGGACAGCTTAACACCGGGGAGCTGTTTTTT. It translates to CASSAGQLNTGELFF.

The chain has TRBV28 and TRBJ1-1; D possibly corresponds to TRBD1 (6 bases). Trimming stripped 6 bases from V and 1 base from J, with 27 bases between. CDR1 and CDR2 from the germline V gene are MDHEN and SYDVKM. This CDR3 has 19 amino acids. This chain's CDR3 is CASRKTQQGMRRGNTEAFF. Here the CDR3 DNA reads TGTGCCAGCAGAAAGACACAACAGGGCATGAGAAGGGGGAACACTGAAGCTTTCTTT.

V gene TRBV6-5 combines with J gene TRBJ1-2, with no clear D. Germline V gene lookup returns CDR1 MNHEY and CDR2 SVGAGI. This CDR3 has 12 residues. Trimming stripped 4 bases from V and 7 bases from J, with 10 bases between. Here the CDR3 DNA reads TGTGCCAGCAGTTCAGATGGCAGTGGCTACACCTTC. Protein sequence: CASSSDGSGYTF.

CDR3 in amino acids: CASSPQTNQPQHF. Written as DNA, the CDR3 is TGTGCCAGCAGTCCACAGACTAATCAGCCCCAGCATTTT. The chain carries TRBV28 and TRBJ1-5; D is unresolved. The germline gives CDR1 MDHEN, CDR2 SYDVKM. The CDR3 spans 13 residues. The V gene lost 5 bases and the J gene lost 4 bases, with 9 bases spanning the gap.

V and J are TRBV5-6 and TRBJ2-7; TRBD2 aligns across 8 bases. With V trimmed by 0 bases and J by 5 bases, 4 bases remained unmatched. Germline CDR1 and CDR2: SGHDT and YYEEEE. CDR3 size: 14 residues. CDR3 protein: CASSLGLARNEQYF. The CDR3 DNA reads as TGTGCCAGCAGCTTGGGACTAGCGAGGAACGAGCAGTACTTC.

The rearrangement uses TRBV11-2 and TRBJ2-1; 14 bases fit TRBD2. In germline, CDR1 is SGHAT, CDR2 FQNNGV. V dropped 5 bases and J dropped 6; count of bases not matched to a gene: 6. The CDR3 contains 16 residues. CDR3 sequence (DNA): TGTGCCAGCAGCCCCTCGGGACTAGCGGGAGCCAATGAGCAGTTCTTC. Translation gives CASSPSGLAGANEQFF.

V and J are TRBV27 and TRBJ2-5; 8 bases are a match to TRBD1. Germline V lookup: CDR1 MNHEY, CDR2 SMNVEV (reference sequence). The CDR3 sequence is 15 residues long. Trimming removed 3 bases from V and 4 bases from J; junction bases left unmatched: 7. The CDR3 here is CASSLTGTGLETQYF. As DNA, the CDR3 is TGTGCCAGCAGTTTGACCGGGACAGGCCTAGAGACCCAGTACTTC.

This clone came up once. The DNA for the CDR3 is TGTGCCAGCAGTTTAGTGGCGGCTTTCGAGCAGTTCTTC. This translates into CASSLVAAFEQFF. The V gene is TRBV27, the J gene TRBJ2-1; D gene ambiguous. This CDR3 has 13 amino acids. Germline V gene data show CDR1 as MNHEY and CDR2 as SMNVEV (reference sequence). Trimming stripped 2 bases from V and 10 bases from J, with 12 bases between.

The genes are TRBV11-2 and TRBJ2-2; 16 positions agree with TRBD2. The germline V gene encodes CDR1 SGHAT and CDR2 FQNNGV. V lost 5 bases, J lost 4 bases, and 7 bases stayed unmatched. The CDR3 covers 18 residues. CDR3 amino acids: CASSPGLAGGPGTGELFF. CDR3 DNA sequence: TGTGCCAGCAGCCCGGGACTAGCGGGAGGGCCGGGCACCGGGGAGCTGTTTTTT.

This clone was detected only a few times. V is TRBV27 and J is TRBJ1-3; D might be TRBD1 (5 bases). The length of the CDR3 is 13 residues. Germline loops: CDR1 MNHEY, CDR2 SMNVEV (reference sequence). Trimming took off 5 bases at V and 3 bases at J, with 8 bases between the two ends. The CDR3 loop reads CASSPDIGNTIYF. CDR3 nucleotide sequence: TGTGCCAGCAGTCCGGACATTGGAAACACCATATATTTT.